This T cell receptor beta chain was sequenced for a study of T cells in Graves' hyperthyroidism and ophthalmopathy. Researchers took RNA transcripts and amplified the TCR beta CDR3 regions from them. The TCR CDR3 first-round RT-PCR relied on the HTBI primer set. TCRdb used MiXCR to reprocess the multiplex PCR reads, holding one entry per CDR3 protein. The sample lists under 700,000 distinct CDR3 sequences, 15% to 20% occurring once. This clonotype has more than one count but fewer than ten. Trimming took 10 bases from V and 1 from J; bases not matched to a gene: 9. The CDR3 is 14 residues long. Germline CDR1 is ENHRY and CDR2 is SYGVKD.

This clonotype was sampled from a woman aged 18-29 years with Graves' hyperthyroidism. The chain carries TRBV10-3 and TRBJ1-1; 7 nucleotides align to TRBD1. The sequenced sample consisted of blood. The chain's CDR3 is CANRTGRRNTEAFF. CDR3 sequence (DNA): TGTGCCAACCGGACAGGAAGGAGGAACACTGAAGCTTTCTTT.